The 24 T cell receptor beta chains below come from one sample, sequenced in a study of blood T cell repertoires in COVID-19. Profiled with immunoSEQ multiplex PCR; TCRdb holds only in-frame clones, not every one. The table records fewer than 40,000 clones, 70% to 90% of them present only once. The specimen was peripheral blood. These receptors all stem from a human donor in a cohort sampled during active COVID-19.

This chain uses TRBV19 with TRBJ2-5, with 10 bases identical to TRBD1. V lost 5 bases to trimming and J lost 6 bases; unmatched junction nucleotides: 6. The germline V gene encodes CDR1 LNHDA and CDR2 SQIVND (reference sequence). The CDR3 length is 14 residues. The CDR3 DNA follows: TGTGCCAGTAGTCCCGGACAGGGGGTACAGACCCAGTACTTC. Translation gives CASSPGQGVQTQYF.

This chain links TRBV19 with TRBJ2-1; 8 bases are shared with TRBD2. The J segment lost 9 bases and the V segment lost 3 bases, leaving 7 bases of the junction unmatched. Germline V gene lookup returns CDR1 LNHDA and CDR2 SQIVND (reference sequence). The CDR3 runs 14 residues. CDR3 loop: CASSMSGGPVEQFF. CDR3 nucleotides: TGTGCCAGTAGTATGTCGGGGGGGCCCGTTGAGCAGTTCTTC.

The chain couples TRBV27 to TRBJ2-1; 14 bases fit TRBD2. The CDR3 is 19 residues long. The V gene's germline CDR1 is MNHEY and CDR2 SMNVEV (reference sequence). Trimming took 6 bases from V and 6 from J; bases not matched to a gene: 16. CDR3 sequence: CASSHHGTSGSPPGNEQFF. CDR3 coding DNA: TGTGCCAGCAGCCACCATGGGACTAGCGGGAGCCCTCCGGGCAATGAGCAGTTCTTC.

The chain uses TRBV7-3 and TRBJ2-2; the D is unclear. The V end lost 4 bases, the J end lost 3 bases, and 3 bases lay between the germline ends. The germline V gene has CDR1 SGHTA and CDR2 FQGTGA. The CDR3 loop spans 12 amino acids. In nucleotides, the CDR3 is TGTGCCAGCAGCTACTACACCGGGGAGCTGTTTTTT. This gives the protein CASSYYTGELFF.

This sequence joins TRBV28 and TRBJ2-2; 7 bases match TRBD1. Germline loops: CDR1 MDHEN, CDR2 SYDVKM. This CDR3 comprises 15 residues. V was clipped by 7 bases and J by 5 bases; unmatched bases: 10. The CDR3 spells CASKSTGAGTGELFF. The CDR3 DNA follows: TGTGCCAGCAAATCTACAGGGGCCGGAACCGGGGAGCTGTTTTTT.

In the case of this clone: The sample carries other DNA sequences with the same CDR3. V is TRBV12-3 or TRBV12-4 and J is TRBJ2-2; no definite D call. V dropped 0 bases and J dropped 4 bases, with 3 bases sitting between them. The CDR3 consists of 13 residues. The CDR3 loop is CASSLAGTGELFF. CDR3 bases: TGTGCCAGCAGTTTAGCCGGCACCGGGGAGCTGTTTTTT.

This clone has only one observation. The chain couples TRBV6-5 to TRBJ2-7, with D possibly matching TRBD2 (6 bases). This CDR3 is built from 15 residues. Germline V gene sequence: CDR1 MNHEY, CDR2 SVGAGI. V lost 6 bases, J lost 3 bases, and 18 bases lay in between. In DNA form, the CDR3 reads TGTGCCAGCAGCTGGTGGGGAGGTGAAAACTACGAGCAGTACTTC. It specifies CASSWWGGENYEQYF.

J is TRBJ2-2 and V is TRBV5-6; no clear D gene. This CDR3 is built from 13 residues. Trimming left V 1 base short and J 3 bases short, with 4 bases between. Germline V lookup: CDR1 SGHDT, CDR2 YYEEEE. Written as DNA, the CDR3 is TGTGCCAGCAGCTTGAGCCACACCGGGGAGCTGTTTTTT. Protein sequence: CASSLSHTGELFF.

CDR3 loop: CASSTGSGGEKLFF. CDR3 nucleotides: TGCGCCAGCTCCACAGGGTCTGGGGGTGAAAAACTGTTTTTT. The rearrangement links TRBV5-1 to TRBJ1-4; D is possibly TRBD1 (6 bases). Germline V gene data show CDR1 as SGHRS and CDR2 as YFSETQ. The CDR3 extends over 14 amino acids. Deletions cut 7 bases from V and 7 bases from J, with 17 bases between.

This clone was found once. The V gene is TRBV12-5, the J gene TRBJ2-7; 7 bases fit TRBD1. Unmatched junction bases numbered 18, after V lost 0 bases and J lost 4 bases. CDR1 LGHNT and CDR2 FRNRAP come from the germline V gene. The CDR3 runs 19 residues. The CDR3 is CASGLVPYTGTAEDYEQYF. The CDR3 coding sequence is TGTGCTAGTGGTTTGGTACCTTATACCGGGACAGCGGAAGATTACGAGCAGTACTTC.

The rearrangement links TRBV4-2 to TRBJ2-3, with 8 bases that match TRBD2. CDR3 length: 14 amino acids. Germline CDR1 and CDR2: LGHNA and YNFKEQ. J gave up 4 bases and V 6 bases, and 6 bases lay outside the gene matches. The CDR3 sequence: CASRDGGAADTQYF. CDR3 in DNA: TGTGCCAGCAGAGACGGGGGGGCAGCAGATACGCAGTATTTT.

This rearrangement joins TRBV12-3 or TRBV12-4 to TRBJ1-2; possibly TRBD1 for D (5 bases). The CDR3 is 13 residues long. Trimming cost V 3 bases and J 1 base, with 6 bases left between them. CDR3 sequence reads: CASSLGLNYGYTF. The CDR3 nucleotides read TGTGCCAGCAGTTTGGGGCTTAACTATGGCTACACCTTC.

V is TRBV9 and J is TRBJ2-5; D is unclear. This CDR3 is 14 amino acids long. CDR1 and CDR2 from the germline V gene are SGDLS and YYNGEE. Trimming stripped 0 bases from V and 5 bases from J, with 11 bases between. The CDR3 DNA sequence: TGTGCCAGCAGCGTAGGGCAGAATCCGGAGACCCAGTACTTC. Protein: CASSVGQNPETQYF. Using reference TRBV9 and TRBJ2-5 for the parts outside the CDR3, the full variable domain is DSGVTQTPKHLITATGQRVTLRCSPRSGDLSVYWYQQSLDQGLQFLIQYYNGEERAKGNILERFSAQQFPDLHSELNLSSLELGDSALYFCASSVGQNPETQYFGPGTRLLVL.

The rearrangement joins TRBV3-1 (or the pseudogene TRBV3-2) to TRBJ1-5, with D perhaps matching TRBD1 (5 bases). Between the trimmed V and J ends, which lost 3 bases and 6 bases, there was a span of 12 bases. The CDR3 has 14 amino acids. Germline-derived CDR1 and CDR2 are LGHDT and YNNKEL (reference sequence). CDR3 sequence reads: CASSQMGGSQPQHF. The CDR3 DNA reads TGTGCCAGCAGCCAGATGGGGGGTAGTCAGCCCCAGCATTTT.

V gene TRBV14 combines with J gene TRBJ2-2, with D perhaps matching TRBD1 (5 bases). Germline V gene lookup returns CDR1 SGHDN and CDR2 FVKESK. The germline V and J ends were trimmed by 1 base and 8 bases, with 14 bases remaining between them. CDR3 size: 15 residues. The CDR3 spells CASSQVDSLHGELFF. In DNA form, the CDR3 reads TGTGCCAGCAGCCAAGTCGACAGCCTTCATGGGGAGCTGTTTTTT. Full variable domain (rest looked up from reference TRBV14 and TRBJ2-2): EAGVTQFPSHSVIEKGQTVTLRCDPISGHDNLYWYRRVMGKEIKFLLHFVKESKQDESGMPNNRFLAERTGGTYSTLKVQPAELEDSGVYFCASSQVDSLHGELFFGEGSRLTVL.

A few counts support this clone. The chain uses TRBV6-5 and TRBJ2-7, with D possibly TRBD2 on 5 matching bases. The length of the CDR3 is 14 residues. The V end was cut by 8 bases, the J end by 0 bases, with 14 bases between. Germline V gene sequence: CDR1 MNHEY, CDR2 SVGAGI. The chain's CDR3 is CASLGRRFSYEQYF. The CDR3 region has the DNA TGTGCCAGCCTGGGGAGACGATTCTCCTACGAGCAGTACTTC.

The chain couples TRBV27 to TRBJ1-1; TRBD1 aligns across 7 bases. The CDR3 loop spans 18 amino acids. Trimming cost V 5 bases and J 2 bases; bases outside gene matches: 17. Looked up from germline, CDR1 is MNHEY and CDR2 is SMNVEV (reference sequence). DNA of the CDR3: TGTGCCAGCAGTCGAGGCTCCGGGACAGCCACTTCAAACACTGAAGCTTTCTTT. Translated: CASSRGSGTATSNTEAFF.

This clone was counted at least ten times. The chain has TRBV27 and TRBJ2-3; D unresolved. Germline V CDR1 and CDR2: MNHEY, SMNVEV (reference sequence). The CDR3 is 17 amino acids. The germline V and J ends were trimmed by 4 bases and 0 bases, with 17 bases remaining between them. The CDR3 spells CASSSLTAVSSTDTQYF. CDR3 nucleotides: TGTGCCAGCAGTTCGTTAACAGCCGTATCTAGCACAGATACGCAGTATTTT.

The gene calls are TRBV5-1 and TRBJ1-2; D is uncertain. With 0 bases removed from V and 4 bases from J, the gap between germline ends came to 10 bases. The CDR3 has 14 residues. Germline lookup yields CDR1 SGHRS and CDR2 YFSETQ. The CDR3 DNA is TGCGCCAGCAGCTTGGCCGGAGTATCCTATGGCTACACCTTC. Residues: CASSLAGVSYGYTF. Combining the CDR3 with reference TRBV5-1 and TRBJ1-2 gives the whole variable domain KAGVTQTPRYLIKTRGQQVTLSCSPISGHRSVSWYQQTPGQGLQFLFEYFSETQRNKGNFPGRFSGRQFSNSRSEMNVSTLELGDSALYLCASSLAGVSYGYTFGSGTRLTVV.

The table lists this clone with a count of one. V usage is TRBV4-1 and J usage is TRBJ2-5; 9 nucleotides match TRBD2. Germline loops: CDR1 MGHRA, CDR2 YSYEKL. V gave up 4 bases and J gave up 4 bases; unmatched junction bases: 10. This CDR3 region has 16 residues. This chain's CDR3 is CASSPYERGVGETQYF. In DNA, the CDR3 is TGCGCCAGCAGCCCATACGAGCGGGGGGTGGGAGAGACCCAGTACTTC.

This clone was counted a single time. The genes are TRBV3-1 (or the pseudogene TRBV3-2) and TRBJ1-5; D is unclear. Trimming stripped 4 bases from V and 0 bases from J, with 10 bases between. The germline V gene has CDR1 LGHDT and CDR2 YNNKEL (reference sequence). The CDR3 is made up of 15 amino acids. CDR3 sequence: CASSPELFSNQPQHF. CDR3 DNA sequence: TGTGCCAGCAGCCCTGAGCTTTTTAGCAATCAGCCCCAGCATTTT.

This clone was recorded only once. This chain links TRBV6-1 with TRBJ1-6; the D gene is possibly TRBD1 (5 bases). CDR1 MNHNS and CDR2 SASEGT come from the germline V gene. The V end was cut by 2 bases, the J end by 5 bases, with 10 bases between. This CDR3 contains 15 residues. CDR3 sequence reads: CASSEIGVDNSPLHF. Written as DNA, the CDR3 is TGTGCCAGCAGTGAAATAGGGGTCGATAATTCACCCCTCCACTTT.

Written as DNA, the CDR3 is TGTGCCAGCAGTCTACTCGTCGGAGATAGCAATCAGCCCCAGCATTTT. This gives the protein CASSLLVGDSNQPQHF. The chain carries TRBV28 and TRBJ1-5, with unresolved D. The germline V gene encodes CDR1 MDHEN and CDR2 SYDVKM. This CDR3 is built from 16 residues. V gave up 5 bases and J gave up 0 bases, with 14 bases separating them.

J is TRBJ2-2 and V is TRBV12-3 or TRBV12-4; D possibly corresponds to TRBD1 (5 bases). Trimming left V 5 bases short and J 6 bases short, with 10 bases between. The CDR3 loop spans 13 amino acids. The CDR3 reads CASSKGVPGELFF. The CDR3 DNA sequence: TGTGCCAGCAGTAAAGGGGTTCCCGGGGAGCTGTTTTTT.